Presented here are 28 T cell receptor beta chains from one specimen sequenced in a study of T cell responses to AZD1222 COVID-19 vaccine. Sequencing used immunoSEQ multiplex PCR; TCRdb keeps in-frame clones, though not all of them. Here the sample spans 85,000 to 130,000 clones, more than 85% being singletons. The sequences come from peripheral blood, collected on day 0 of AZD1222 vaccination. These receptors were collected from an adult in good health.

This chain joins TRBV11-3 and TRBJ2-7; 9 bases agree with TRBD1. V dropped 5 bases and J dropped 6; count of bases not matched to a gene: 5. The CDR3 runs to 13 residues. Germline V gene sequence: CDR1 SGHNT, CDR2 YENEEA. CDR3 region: CASSPGTGSEQYF. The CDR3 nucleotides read TGTGCCAGCAGCCCCGGGACAGGGAGCGAGCAGTACTTC.

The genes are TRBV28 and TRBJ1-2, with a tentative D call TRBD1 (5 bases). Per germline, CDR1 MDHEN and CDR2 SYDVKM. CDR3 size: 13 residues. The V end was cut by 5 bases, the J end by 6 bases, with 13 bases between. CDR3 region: CASSQIRVNGYTF. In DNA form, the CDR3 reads TGTGCCAGCAGTCAAATCAGGGTTAATGGCTACACCTTC.

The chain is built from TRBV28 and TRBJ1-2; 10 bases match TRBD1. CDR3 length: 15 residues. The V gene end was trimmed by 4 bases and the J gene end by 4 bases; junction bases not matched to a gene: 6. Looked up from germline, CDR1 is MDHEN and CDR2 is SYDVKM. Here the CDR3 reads CASSSTGTGAYGYTF. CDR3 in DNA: TGTGCCAGCAGTTCCACCGGGACAGGGGCCTATGGCTACACCTTC.

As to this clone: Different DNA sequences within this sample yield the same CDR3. The CDR3 protein is CASSGGERDTQYF. CDR3 sequence (DNA): TGTGCCAGCAGCGGGGGAGAGAGGGATACGCAGTATTTT. The chain recombines TRBV9 with TRBJ2-3; D is possibly TRBD2 (5 bases). The V gene's germline CDR1 is SGDLS and CDR2 YYNGEE. This CDR3 contains 13 residues. Trimming removed 3 bases from V and 6 bases from J, with 11 bases in between.

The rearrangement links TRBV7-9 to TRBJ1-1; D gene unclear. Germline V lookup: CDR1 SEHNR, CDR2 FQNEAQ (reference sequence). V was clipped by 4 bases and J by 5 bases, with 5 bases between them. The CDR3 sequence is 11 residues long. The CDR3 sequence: CASSSITEAFF. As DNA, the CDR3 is TGTGCCAGCAGCTCGATAACTGAAGCTTTCTTT.

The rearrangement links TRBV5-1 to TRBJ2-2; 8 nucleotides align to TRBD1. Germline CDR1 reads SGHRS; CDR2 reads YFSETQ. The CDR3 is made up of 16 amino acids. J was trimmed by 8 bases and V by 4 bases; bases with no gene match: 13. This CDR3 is CASSPAAQGATGELFF. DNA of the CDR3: TGCGCCAGCAGCCCCGCTGCCCAGGGGGCCACGGGGGAGCTGTTTTTT.

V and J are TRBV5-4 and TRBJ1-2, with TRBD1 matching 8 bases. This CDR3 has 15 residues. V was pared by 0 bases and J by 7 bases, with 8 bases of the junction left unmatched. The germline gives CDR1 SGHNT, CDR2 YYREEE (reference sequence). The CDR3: CASSLDARGRLGYTF. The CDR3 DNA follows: TGTGCCAGCAGCTTGGATGCCAGGGGGCGCCTTGGCTACACCTTC. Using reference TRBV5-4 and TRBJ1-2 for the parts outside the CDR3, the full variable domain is ETGVTQSPTHLIKTRGQQVTLRCSSQSGHNTVSWYQQALGQGPQFIFQYYREEENGRGNFPPRFSGLQFPNYSSELNVNALELDDSALYLCASSLDARGRLGYTFGSGTRLTVV.

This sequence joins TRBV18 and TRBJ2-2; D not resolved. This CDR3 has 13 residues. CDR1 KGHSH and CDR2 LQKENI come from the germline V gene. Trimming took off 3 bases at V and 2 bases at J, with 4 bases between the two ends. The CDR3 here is CASSPDNTGELFF. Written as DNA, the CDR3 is TGTGCCAGCTCACCTGACAACACCGGGGAGCTGTTTTTT.

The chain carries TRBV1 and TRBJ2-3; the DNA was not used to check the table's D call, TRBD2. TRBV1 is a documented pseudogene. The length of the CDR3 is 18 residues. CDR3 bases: TGCACCAGCAGCCCGAGACTAGCGGGAGGGCCGTGCACAGATACGCAGTATTTT. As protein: CTSSPRLAGGPCTDTQYF.

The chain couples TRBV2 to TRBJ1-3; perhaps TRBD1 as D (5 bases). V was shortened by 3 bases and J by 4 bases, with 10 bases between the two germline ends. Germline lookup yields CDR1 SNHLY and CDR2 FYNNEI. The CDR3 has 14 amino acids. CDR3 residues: CASSDRGVGNTIYF. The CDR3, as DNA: TGTGCCAGCAGTGATCGGGGGGTCGGAAACACCATATATTTT. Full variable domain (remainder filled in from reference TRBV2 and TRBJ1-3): EPEVTQTPSHQVTQMGQEVILRCVPISNHLYFYWYRQILGQKVEFLVSFYNNEISEKSEIFDDQFSVERPDGSNFTLKIRSTKLEDSAMYFCASSDRGVGNTIYFGEGSWLTVV.

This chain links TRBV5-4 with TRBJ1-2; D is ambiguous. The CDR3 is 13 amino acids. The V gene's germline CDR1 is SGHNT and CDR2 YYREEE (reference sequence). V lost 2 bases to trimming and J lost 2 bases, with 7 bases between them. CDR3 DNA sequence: TGTGCCAGCAGCTTCCAGGAAAACTATGGCTACACCTTC. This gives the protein CASSFQENYGYTF.

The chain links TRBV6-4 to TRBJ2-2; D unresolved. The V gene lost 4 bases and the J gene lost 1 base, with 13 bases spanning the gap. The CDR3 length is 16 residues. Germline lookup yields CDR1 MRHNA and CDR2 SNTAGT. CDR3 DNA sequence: TGTGCCAGCAGTGCGAGTGGCGCAGGGAACACCGGGGAGCTGTTTTTT. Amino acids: CASSASGAGNTGELFF.

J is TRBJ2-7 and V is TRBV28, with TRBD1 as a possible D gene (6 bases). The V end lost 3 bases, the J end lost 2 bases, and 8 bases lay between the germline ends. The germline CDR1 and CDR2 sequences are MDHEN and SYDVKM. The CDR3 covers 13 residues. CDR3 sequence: CASSLDSPYEQYF. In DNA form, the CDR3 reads TGTGCCAGCAGTTTGGACAGTCCCTACGAGCAGTACTTC.

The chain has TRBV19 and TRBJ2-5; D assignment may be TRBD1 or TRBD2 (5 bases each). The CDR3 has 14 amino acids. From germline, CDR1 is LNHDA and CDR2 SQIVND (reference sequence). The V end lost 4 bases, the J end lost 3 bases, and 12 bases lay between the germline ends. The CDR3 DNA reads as TGTGCCAGTAGTACTTATGGGGGTGAAGAGACCCAGTACTTC. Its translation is CASSTYGGEETQYF.

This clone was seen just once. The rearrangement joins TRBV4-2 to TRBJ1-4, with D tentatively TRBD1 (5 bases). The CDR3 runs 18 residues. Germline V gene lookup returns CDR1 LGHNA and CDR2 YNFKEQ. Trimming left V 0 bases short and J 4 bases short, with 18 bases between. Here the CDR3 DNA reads TGTGCCAGCAGCCAAGAGACGGGACGGACTACTTATAATGAAAAACTGTTTTTT. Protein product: CASSQETGRTTYNEKLFF.

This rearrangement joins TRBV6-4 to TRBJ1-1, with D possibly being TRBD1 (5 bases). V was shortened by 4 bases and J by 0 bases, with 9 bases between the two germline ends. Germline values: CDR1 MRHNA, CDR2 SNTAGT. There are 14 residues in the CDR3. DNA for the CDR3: TGTGCCAGCAGTGCCCAGGGAATGAACACTGAAGCTTTCTTT. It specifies CASSAQGMNTEAFF.

The CDR3 sequence is CASSIWYRGRFEEQYF. CDR3 DNA sequence: TGTGCCAGTAGTATATGGTATCGGGGGAGGTTTGAGGAGCAGTACTTC. V usage is TRBV19 and J usage is TRBJ2-7; possibly TRBD2 for D (6 bases). With 2 bases removed from V and 7 bases from J, the gap between germline ends came to 21 bases. This CDR3 comprises 16 residues. Germline loops: CDR1 LNHDA, CDR2 SQIVND (reference sequence). Together with reference TRBV19 and TRBJ2-7, the CDR3 gives the full variable domain: DGGITQSPKYLFRKEGQNVTLSCEQNLNHDAMYWYRQDPGQGLRLIYYSQIVNDFQKGDIAEGYSVSREKKESFPLTVTSAQKNPTAFYLCASSIWYRGRFEEQYFGPGTRLTVT.

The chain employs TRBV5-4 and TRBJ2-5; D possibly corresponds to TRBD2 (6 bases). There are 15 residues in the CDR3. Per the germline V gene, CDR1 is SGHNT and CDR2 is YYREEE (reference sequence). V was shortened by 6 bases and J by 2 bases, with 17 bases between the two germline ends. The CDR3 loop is CASTNLAGPQETQYF. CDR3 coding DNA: TGTGCCAGCACCAACCTGGCGGGACCTCAAGAGACCCAGTACTTC.

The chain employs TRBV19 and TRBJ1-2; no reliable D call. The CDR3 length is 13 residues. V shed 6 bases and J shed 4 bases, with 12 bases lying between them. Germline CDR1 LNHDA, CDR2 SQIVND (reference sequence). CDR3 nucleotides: TGTGCCAGTAGCCCTGTTGGGGTCTATGGCTACACCTTC. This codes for CASSPVGVYGYTF.

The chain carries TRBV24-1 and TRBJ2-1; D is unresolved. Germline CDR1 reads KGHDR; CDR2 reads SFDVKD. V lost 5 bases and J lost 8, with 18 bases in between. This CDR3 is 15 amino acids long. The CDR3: CATSAELDPFDEQFF. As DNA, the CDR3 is TGTGCCACCAGTGCCGAACTTGACCCCTTCGATGAGCAGTTCTTC.

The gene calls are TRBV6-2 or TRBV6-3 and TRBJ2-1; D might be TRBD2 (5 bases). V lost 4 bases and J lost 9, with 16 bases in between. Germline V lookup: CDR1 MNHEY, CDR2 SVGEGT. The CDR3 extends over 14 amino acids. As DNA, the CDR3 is TGTGCCAGCAGTTTGACCCCCCAACGGGGTGAGCAGTTCTTC. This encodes CASSLTPQRGEQFF.

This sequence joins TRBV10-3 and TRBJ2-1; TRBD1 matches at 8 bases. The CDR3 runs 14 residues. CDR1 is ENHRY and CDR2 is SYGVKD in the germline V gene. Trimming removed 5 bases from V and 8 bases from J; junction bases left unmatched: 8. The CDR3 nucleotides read TGTGCCATCAGTAAAACGGGACAGGTTGATGAGCAGTTCTTC. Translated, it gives CAISKTGQVDEQFF.

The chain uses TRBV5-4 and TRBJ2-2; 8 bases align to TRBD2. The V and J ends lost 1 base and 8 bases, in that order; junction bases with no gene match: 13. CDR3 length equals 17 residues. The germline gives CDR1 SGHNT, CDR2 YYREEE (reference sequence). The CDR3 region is CASSLKIAGSLSGELFF. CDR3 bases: TGTGCCAGCAGCTTGAAGATAGCGGGATCGCTCTCGGGGGAGCTGTTTTTT.

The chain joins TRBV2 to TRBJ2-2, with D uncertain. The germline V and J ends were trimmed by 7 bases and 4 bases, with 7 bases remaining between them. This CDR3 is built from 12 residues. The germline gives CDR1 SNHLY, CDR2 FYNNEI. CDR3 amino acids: CASTAVTGELFF. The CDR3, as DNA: TGTGCCAGCACCGCAGTCACCGGGGAGCTGTTTTTT.

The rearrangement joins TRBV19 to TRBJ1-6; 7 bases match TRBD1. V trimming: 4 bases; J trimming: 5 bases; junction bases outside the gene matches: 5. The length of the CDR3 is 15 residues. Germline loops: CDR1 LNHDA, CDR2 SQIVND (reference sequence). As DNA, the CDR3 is TGTGCCAGTAGTACGACAGGGCAGAATAATTCACCCCTCCACTTT. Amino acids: CASSTTGQNNSPLHF.

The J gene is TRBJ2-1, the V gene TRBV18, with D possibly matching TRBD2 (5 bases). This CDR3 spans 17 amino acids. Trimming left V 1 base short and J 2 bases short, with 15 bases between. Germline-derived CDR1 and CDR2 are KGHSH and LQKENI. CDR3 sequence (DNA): TGTGCCAGCTCACCACTCGCTCTCGGGCGGGCCTACAATGAGCAGTTCTTC. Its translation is CASSPLALGRAYNEQFF.

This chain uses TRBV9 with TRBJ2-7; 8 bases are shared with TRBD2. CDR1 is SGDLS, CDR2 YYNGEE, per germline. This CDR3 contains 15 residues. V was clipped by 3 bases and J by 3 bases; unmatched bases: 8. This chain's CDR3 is CASSATLADVYEQYF. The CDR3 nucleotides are TGTGCCAGCAGCGCTACACTAGCGGATGTCTACGAGCAGTACTTC.

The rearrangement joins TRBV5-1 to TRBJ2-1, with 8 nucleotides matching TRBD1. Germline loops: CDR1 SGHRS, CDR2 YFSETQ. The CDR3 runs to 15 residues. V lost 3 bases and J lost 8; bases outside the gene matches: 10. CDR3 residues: CASSSDRGRSHEQFF. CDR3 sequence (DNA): TGCGCCAGCAGCTCCGACAGGGGTAGGAGCCATGAGCAGTTCTTC.